The source of this T cell receptor beta chain is a study of blood T cell repertoires in COVID-19. The wider study: The samples span acute and convalescent COVID-19 from the United States, Italy and Spain. T cells, B-cell-depleted T cells, or PBMCs supplied cDNA or gDNA.

In the authors' methods: Quantification of nucleated cells was approximated via reference gene primer amplification. Libraries were prepared by immunoSEQ multiplex PCR; TCRdb keeps only in-frame clonotypes and omits some of them. From that table come the V and J calls and clone size; the DNA was used to work out D and trimming. Found here are hundreds of thousands of clones, over 75% of them singletons; the top ten hold about 9.8%. This CDR3 region has 11 residues. The V gene lost 4 bases and the J gene lost 7 bases, with 7 bases spanning the gap. V usage is TRBV12-3 or TRBV12-4 and J usage is TRBJ1-2; D possibly corresponds to TRBD1 (5 bases). The sample was peripheral blood. The receptor was derived from a man aged 18 to 29 with active or convalescent COVID-19. CDR3 sequence: CASSWRGGYTF. CDR3 DNA: TGTGCCAGCAGTTGGAGGGGTGGCTACACCTTC.